Here is one T cell receptor beta chain with its context. The record originates from a study of blood T cell repertoires in COVID-19. CDR3 length equals 13 residues. CDR1 and CDR2 (germline): LGHDT, YNNKEL (reference sequence). Trimming stripped 5 bases from V and 5 bases from J, with 10 bases between. Authors' methods: Estimation of nucleated cell counts was performed using reference gene primer amplification. Assay used: immunoSEQ multiplex PCR; TCRdb lists only in-frame clones, some missing. The V and J calls and clone size were taken over from that table, and D and trimming were inferred from the DNA. The table shows 130,000 or so clones, with about 84% occurring only once.

The sequencing sample was made of peripheral blood. The chain links TRBV3-1 (or the pseudogene TRBV3-2) to TRBJ1-5; D gene ambiguous. This receptor was identified in an older woman with acute or convalescent COVID-19. The DNA of the CDR3 is TGTGCCAGCAGCAAGTCTACCCATCAGCCCCAGCATTTT. It is translated as CASSKSTHQPQHF.